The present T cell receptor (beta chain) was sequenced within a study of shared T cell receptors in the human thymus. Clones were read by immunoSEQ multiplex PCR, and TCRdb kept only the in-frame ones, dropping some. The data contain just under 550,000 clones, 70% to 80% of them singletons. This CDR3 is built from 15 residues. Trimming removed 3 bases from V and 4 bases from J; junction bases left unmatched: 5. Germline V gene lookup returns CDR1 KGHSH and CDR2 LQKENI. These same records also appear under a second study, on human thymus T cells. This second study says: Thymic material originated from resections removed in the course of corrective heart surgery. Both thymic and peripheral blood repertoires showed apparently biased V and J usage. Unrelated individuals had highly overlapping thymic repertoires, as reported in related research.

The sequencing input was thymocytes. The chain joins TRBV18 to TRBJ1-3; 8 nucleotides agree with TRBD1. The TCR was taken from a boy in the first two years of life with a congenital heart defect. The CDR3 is CASSPPTGGGNTIYF. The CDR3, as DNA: TGTGCCAGCTCACCGCCCACAGGGGGAGGAAACACCATATATTTT. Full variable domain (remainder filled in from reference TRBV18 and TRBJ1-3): NAGVMQNPRHLVRRRGQEARLRCSPMKGHSHVYWYRQLPEEGLKFMVYLQKENIIDESGMPKERFSAEFPKEGPSILRIQQVVRGDSAAYFCASSPPTGGGNTIYFGEGSWLTVV.